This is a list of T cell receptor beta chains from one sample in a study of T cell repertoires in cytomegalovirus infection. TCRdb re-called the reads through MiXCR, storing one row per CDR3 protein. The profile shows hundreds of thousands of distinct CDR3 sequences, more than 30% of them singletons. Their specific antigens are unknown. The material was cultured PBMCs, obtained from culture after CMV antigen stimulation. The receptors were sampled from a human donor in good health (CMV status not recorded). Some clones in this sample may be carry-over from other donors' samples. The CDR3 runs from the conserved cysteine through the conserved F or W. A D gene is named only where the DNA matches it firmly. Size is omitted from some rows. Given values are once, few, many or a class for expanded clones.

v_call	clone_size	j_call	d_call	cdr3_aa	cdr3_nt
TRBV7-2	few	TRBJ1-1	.	CASSYGQEAFF	TGTGCCAGCAGCTACGGACAGGAAGCTTTCTTT
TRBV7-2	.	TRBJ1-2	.	CASSRGDRTNYGYTF	TGTGCCAGCAGCCGAGGGGACCGTACTAACTATGGCTACACCTTC
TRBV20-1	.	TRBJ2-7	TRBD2	CSAGRGTSGDSYEQYF	TGCAGTGCTGGAAGAGGGACTAGCGGGGACTCCTACGAGCAGTACTTC
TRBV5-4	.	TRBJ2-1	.	CASSLENLDEQFF	TGTGCCAGCAGCTTGGAGAACTTGGATGAGCAGTTCTTC
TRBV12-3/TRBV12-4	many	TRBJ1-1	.	CASSLGKRMNTEAFF	TGTGCCAGCAGTTTGGGGAAAAGAATGAACACTGAAGCTTTCTTT
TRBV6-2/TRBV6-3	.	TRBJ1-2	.	CASSSRDRGDGYTF	TGTGCCAGCAGTTCCCGAGACCGTGGGGACGGCTACACCTTC
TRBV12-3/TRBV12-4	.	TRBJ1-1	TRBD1	CASSPGQWNTEAFF	TGTGCCAGCAGTCCGGGACAGTGGAACACTGAAGCTTTCTTT
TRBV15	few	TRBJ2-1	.	CATSRDLEEYNEQFF	TGTGCCACCAGCAGAGACCTGGAGGAGTACAATGAGCAGTTCTTC
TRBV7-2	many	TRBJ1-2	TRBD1	CASSLNTGDYYGYTF	TGTGCCAGCAGCTTAAATACAGGGGATTACTATGGCTACACCTTC
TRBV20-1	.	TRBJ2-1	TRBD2	CSAPRDYDNEQFF	TGCAGTGCTCCCCGGGACTACGACAATGAGCAGTTCTTC
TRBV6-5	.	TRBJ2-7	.	CASSYSVPGSSYEQYF	TGTGCCAGCAGTTACTCTGTCCCAGGGAGCTCCTACGAGCAGTACTTC
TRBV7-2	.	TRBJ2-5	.	CASSRQKQETQYF	TGTGCCAGCAGCCGACAGAAGCAAGAGACCCAGTACTTC
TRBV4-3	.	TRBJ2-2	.	CASSQQGVDGELFF	TGCGCCAGCAGCCAACAAGGGGTGGACGGGGAGCTGTTTTTT
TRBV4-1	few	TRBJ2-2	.	CASSQVSGGNTGELFF	TGCGCCAGCAGCCAAGTTTCCGGGGGGAACACCGGGGAGCTGTTTTTT
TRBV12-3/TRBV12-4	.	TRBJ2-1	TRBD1	CASSLGLQGSREQFF	TGTGCCAGCAGTTTAGGACTACAGGGGTCGCGGGAGCAGTTCTTC
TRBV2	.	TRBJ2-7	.	CATLRGTEPNEYF	TGTGCCACCTTACGGGGGACAGAACCTAATGAGTACTTC
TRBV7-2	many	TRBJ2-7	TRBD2	CASSPYIRVAGVPYYEQYF	TGTGCCAGCAGCCCCTACATTAGGGTAGCGGGAGTCCCTTACTACGAGCAGTACTTC
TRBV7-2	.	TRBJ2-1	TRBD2	CASSFLLNSGIRHEQFF	TGTGCCAGCAGCTTCCTCCTGAATAGCGGGATAAGACATGAGCAGTTCTTC
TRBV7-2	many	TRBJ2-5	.	CASSLGQRVRETQYF	TGTGCCAGCAGCTTAGGTCAAAGGGTCCGAGAGACCCAGTACTTC
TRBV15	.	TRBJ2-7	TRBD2	CATEQGSGAYEQYF	TGTGCCACCGAGCAGGGAAGCGGGGCATACGAGCAGTACTTC
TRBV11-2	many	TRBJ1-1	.	CASSLRGRPRVDTEAFF	TGTGCCAGCAGCCTCCGGGGCCGCCCCAGAGTGGACACTGAAGCTTTCTTT
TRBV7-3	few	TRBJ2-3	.	CASSLAGSAIDTQYF	TGTGCCAGCAGCTTAGCGGGGTCGGCAATAGATACGCAGTATTTT
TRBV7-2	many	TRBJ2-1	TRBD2	CASSQTSGSQNEQFF	TGTGCCAGCAGCCAGACTAGCGGGAGTCAAAATGAGCAGTTCTTC
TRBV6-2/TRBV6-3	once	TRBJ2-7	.	CASSYQGPPGDF	TGTGCCAGCAGTTACCAAGGACCCCCGGGCGACTTC
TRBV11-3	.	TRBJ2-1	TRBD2	CASSSRSLSGRSDEQFF	TGTGCCAGCAGCTCCCGCTCGCTAAGCGGGAGGAGCGATGAGCAGTTCTTC
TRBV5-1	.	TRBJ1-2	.	CASSAGVSYGYTF	TGCGCCAGTTCCGCAGGGGTTAGCTATGGCTACACCTTC
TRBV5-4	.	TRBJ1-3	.	CASSTQGYSGNTIYF	TGTGCCAGCAGCACACAGGGCTACTCTGGAAACACCATATATTTT
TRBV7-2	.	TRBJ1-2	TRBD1	CASSFDRVNGGYTF	TGTGCCAGCAGCTTTGACAGGGTTAACGGGGGCTACACCTTC
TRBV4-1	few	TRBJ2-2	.	CASSGTGELFF	TGCGCCAGCAGCGGGACCGGGGAGCTGTTTTTT
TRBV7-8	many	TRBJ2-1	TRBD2	CASSLGLANNEQFF	TGTGCCAGCAGCTTGGGACTAGCTAACAATGAGCAGTTCTTC
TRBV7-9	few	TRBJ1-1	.	CASRAGGNTEAFF	TGTGCCAGCAGGGCGGGTGGGAACACTGAAGCTTTCTTT
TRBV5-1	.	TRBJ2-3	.	CASQIGQNTDTQYF	TGCGCCAGTCAGATCGGACAGAACACAGATACGCAGTATTTT
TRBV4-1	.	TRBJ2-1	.	CASSHPTGNNEQFF	TGCGCCAGCAGCCACCCCACAGGGAACAATGAGCAGTTCTTC
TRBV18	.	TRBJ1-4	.	CASSPLTTAEKLFF	TGTGCCAGCTCACCACTTACGACAGCTGAAAAACTGTTTTTT
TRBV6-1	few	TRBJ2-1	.	CASSFGVSRDEQFF	TGTGCCAGCAGTTTTGGAGTTAGCCGGGATGAGCAGTTCTTC
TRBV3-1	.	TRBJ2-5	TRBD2	CASSRGTTTQYF	TGTGCCAGCAGCCGAGGGACTACTACCCAGTACTTC
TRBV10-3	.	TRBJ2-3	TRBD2	CAISGGTRYTDTQYF	TGTGCCATCAGTGGAGGGACTAGGTACACAGATACGCAGTATTTT
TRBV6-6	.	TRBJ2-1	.	CASSYSLDEQFF	TGTGCCAGCAGTTACTCGCTAGATGAGCAGTTCTTC
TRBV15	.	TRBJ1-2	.	CATSPRHAYGYTF	TGTGCCACCAGCCCTCGTCACGCCTATGGCTACACCTTC
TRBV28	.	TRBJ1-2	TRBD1	CASTAGGRDYGYTF	TGTGCCAGCACCGCAGGGGGCAGGGACTATGGCTACACCTTC
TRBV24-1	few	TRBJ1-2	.	CATSDRDQGRDGYTF	TGTGCCACCAGTGATCGCGATCAGGGTAGAGATGGCTACACCTTC
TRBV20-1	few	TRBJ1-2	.	CSARDLMAGPLGGYTF	TGCAGTGCTAGAGATCTGATGGCGGGACCCCTGGGGGGCTACACCTTC
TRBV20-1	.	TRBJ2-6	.	CSAMLNGIGANVLTF	TGCAGTGCTATGCTGAACGGGATTGGGGCCAACGTCCTGACTTTC
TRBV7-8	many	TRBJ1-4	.	CASVGATNEKLFF	TGTGCCAGCGTAGGAGCAACTAATGAAAAACTGTTTTTT
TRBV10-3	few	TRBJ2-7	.	CAISETRTGSVEQYF	TGTGCCATCAGTGAAACGAGAACAGGGTCGGTGGAGCAGTACTTC
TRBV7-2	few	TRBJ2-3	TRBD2	CASSSTGLFLQYF	TGTGCCAGCAGCTCTACGGGACTATTCTTGCAGTATTTT
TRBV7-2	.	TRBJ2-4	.	CASGLAGEVAQYF	TGTGCCAGCGGGCTAGCAGGAGAGGTGGCTCAGTACTTC
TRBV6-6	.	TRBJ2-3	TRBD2	CASSYVEGGPVTDTQYF	TGTGCCAGCAGTTACGTCGAGGGAGGGCCAGTAACAGATACGCAGTATTTT
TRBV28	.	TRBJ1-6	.	CASSNNRVRSPLHF	TGTGCCAGCAGCAATAACAGGGTTCGGTCACCCCTCCACTTT
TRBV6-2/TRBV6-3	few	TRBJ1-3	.	CASADPGNTIYF	TGTGCCAGCGCTGACCCAGGAAACACCATATATTTT
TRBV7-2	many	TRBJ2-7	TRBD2	CASSLAAGVLHEQYF	TGTGCCAGCAGCTTAGCTGCGGGAGTGCTCCACGAGCAGTACTTC
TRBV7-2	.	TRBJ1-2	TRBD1	CASSLGTAANYGYTF	TGTGCCAGCAGCTTGGGGACAGCAGCCAACTATGGCTACACCTTC
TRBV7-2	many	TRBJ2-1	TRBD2	CASSQRTSLDLFF	TGTGCCAGCAGCCAAAGGACTAGCCTGGATTTGTTCTTC
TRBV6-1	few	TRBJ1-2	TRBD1	CASSYPRDRSGYTF	TGTGCCAGCAGTTATCCCCGGGACAGGTCTGGCTACACCTTC
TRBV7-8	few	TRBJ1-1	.	CASSPIAGLAFF	TGTGCCAGCAGCCCGATAGCGGGGTTGGCTTTCTTT
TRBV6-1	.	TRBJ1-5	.	CASRPRDSGQPQHF	TGTGCCAGCAGACCCAGGGACTCGGGGCAGCCCCAGCATTTT
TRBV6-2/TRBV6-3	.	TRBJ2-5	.	CASSYSIETQYF	TGTGCCAGCAGTTACTCTATCGAGACCCAGTACTTC
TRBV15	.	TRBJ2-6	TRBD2	CATSARPAGSDLLTF	TGTGCCACCAGCGCACGGCCAGCGGGGAGCGACCTCCTGACTTTC
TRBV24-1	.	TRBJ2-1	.	CATSGSLGNEQFF	TGTGCCACCAGTGGGAGCTTAGGCAATGAGCAGTTCTTC
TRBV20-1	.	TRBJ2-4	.	CSALQATLLAKNIQYF	TGCAGTGCCCTACAGGCTACACTCCTAGCCAAAAACATTCAGTACTTC